The 12 T cell receptor beta chains reported below all come from one sample, sequenced in a study of T cells in Graves' hyperthyroidism and ophthalmopathy. Amplification targeted TCR beta CDR3 regions from RNA transcripts. A set of HTBI primers served as the primers for a first-round RT-PCR of the TCR CDR3. In TCRdb, the multiplex PCR reads were re-called with MiXCR into one record per CDR3 protein. The table lists 310,000 or so distinct CDR3 sequences, over 15% of them singletons, with roughly 50% in the top ten. Sequenced material: blood. The receptors were gathered from a woman between 55 and 75 years old with Graves' ophthalmopathy.

This clonotype occurred many times. This sequence joins TRBV13 and TRBJ1-1; no firm D call. The CDR3 runs 15 residues. Germline V lookup: CDR1 PRHDT, CDR2 FYEKMQ (reference sequence). V gave up 5 bases and J gave up 4 bases, with 17 bases separating them. The CDR3 nucleotides are TGTGCCAGCAGCCCAAACGGACTCCCGATCACTGAAGCTTTCTTT. Translation gives CASSPNGLPITEAFF.

The chain joins TRBV6-1 to TRBJ2-5; 10 nucleotides align to TRBD1. The CDR3 has 16 amino acids. The trim removed 1 base at V and 5 bases at J, leaving 7 bases unmatched. Germline V gene data show CDR1 as MNHNS and CDR2 as SASEGT. The CDR3 nucleotides read TGTGCCAGCAGTGAAGTGAGGACAGGGGGTTCTGAGACCCAGTACTTC. Translating it yields CASSEVRTGGSETQYF.

Concerning this clonotype: A single base separates this from a much larger clone, so it may be a read error. CDR3 coding DNA: TGCGCCAGCAGCTCGATCAACGGCGGGGGCTATGGCTACACCTTC. This codes for CASSSINGGGYGYTF. The chain has TRBV5-1 and TRBJ1-2; a weak D match, TRBD1 (5 bases). Germline V lookup: CDR1 SGHRS, CDR2 YFSETQ. V was pared by 3 bases and J by 4 bases, with 16 bases between. The CDR3 covers 15 residues. Full variable domain (outside the CDR3, taken from reference TRBV5-1 and TRBJ1-2): KAGVTQTPRYLIKTRGQQVTLSCSPISGHRSVSWYQQTPGQGLQFLFEYFSETQRNKGNFPGRFSGRQFSNSRSEMNVSTLELGDSALYLCASSSINGGGYGYTFGSGTRLTVV.

The genes are TRBV6-1 and TRBJ2-2, with 7 bases lining up with TRBD2. Trimming cost V 4 bases and J 7 bases; bases outside gene matches: 15. CDR1 and CDR2 (germline): MNHNS, SASEGT. The CDR3 loop spans 17 amino acids. The CDR3 DNA sequence: TGTGCCAGCAGTGCTGGGCTAGCGGAGGTATATGTCGGGGAGCTGTTTTTT. Residues: CASSAGLAEVYVGELFF.

On this clonotype: A read error may explain this, as a much larger clone is one base away. The chain links TRBV10-3 to TRBJ1-6; 7 nucleotides match TRBD1. Germline assignment: CDR1 ENHRY and CDR2 SYGVKD. The J segment lost 4 bases and the V segment lost 3 bases, leaving 9 bases of the junction unmatched. CDR3 length: 17 residues. The DNA of the CDR3 is TGTGCCATCAGTGATTTCGGGGCAGGGGGGTATAATTCACCCCTCCACTTT. This translates into CAISDFGAGGYNSPLHF.

This clonotype appeared many times. In DNA form, the CDR3 reads TGTGCCAGCAGCTTAAACAGGATTTACGAGCAGTACTTC. This gives the protein CASSLNRIYEQYF. The chain links TRBV7-2 to TRBJ2-7; possibly TRBD1 for D (5 bases). Trimming took off 2 bases at V and 4 bases at J, with 9 bases between the two ends. Germline V gives CDR1 SGHTA, CDR2 FQGNSA. This CDR3 is built from 13 residues.

Concerning this clonotype: A much larger clone lies a single base off, so this may be a read error. V is TRBV7-2 and J is TRBJ1-1; D not resolved. The CDR3 loop spans 15 amino acids. Germline assignment: CDR1 SGHTA and CDR2 FQGNSA. V was cut by 2 bases and J by 10 bases, with 20 bases left in between. The CDR3 DNA is TGTGCCAGCAGCTTACGCCCCAGGACTAGGAATCGAGCTTTCTTT. Protein sequence: CASSLRPRTRNRAFF.

This rearrangement joins TRBV27 to TRBJ2-3; a weak D match, TRBD2 (5 bases). V was trimmed by 8 bases and J by 1 base, leaving 10 bases between them. This CDR3 region has 13 residues. Germline assignment: CDR1 MNHEY and CDR2 SMNVEV (reference sequence). CDR3: CASGRGCTDTQYF. CDR3 sequence (DNA): TGTGCCAGCGGTCGAGGGTGCACAGATACGCAGTATTTT.

The V and J genes are TRBV6-2 or TRBV6-3 and TRBJ1-5; no firm D call. Between the trimmed V and J ends, which lost 2 bases and 0 bases, there was a span of 14 bases. The CDR3 runs 17 residues. Per the germline V gene, CDR1 is MNHEY and CDR2 is SVGEGT. CDR3 in DNA: TGTGCCAGCAGTTACATTCCTCCGAGTTATAGCAATCAGCCCCAGCATTTT. It is translated as CASSYIPPSYSNQPQHF.

This clonotype came up a few times. V and J are TRBV18 and TRBJ2-7; TRBD2 is a possible D gene (6 bases). Germline V gene sequence: CDR1 KGHSH, CDR2 LQKENI. The ends were cut back, 6 bases at V and 6 bases at J, with 12 bases in the middle. CDR3 length: 12 residues. The CDR3 nucleotides are TGTGCCAGCTCCCGAGGAGGGTCCGAGCAGTACTTC. Translated, it gives CASSRGGSEQYF.

The V and J genes are TRBV3-1 and TRBJ2-5; D is unresolved. The V end was cut by 4 bases, the J end by 7 bases, with 13 bases between. Germline CDR1 LGHDT, CDR2 YNNKEL (reference sequence). The CDR3 contains 13 residues. CDR3 sequence: CASSPARKGTQYF. CDR3 sequence (DNA): TGTGCCAGCAGCCCAGCGCGTAAAGGGACCCAGTACTTC.

This clonotype was seen ten or more times. The chain couples TRBV9 to TRBJ1-1; no reliable D call. This CDR3 is built from 13 residues. V lost 0 bases and J 4 bases, leaving 7 bases between the germline ends. Germline V gives CDR1 SGDLS, CDR2 YYNGEE. The CDR3 region is CASSVGGFTEAFF. CDR3 bases: TGTGCCAGCAGCGTAGGAGGGTTCACTGAAGCTTTCTTT.